The rows below give T cell receptor beta chains drawn from one sample of a study of Ad26.COV2.S vaccination and SARS-CoV-2 variants. TCRdb keeps only in-frame clones here, not all; method: immunoSEQ multiplex PCR. Of around 400,000 clones in the sample, around nine tenths were seen once. Here the sequenced sample was peripheral blood, taken in a trial of Ad26.COV2.S vaccine versus placebo. The receptors were sampled from a person aged 18-65 years who received the Ad26.COV2.S COVID-19 vaccine or a placebo. The CDR3 runs from the conserved cysteine through the conserved F or W. Fields, in order: J gene, V gene, clone size, D gene, CDR3 DNA, CDR3 protein. The D gene is left open where the match is weak. The size field is filled for only some rows; it gives once, few, many or a size class.

TRBJ2-7 TRBV7-2 NA NA TGTGCCAGCAGCGAGGCCGGGACGGCATACGAGCAGTACTTC CASSEAGTAYEQYF
TRBJ2-2 TRBV15 NA NA TGTGCCACCAGCAGAGAGACCGGGACAATCACCGGGGAGCTGTTTTTT CATSRETGTITGELFF
TRBJ1-2 TRBV7-9 NA TRBD1 TGTGCCAGCAGCACCAGGGGGCGAGACTATGGCTACACCTTC CASSTRGRDYGYTF
TRBJ2-3 TRBV11-2 once NA TGTGCCAGCAGCTTAGTAGGACAAATCCAGATGGATACGCAGTATTTT CASSLVGQIQMDTQYF
TRBJ2-3 TRBV6-5 NA TRBD1 TGTGCCACCATGACAGGGGACGGCCTCCGGACGCAGTATTTT CATMTGDGLRTQYF
TRBJ2-7 TRBV7-8 NA NA TGTGCCAGCAGCTTAGCGGGGACAAACTCCTACGAGCAGTACTTC CASSLAGTNSYEQYF
TRBJ2-1 TRBV4-1 NA NA TGCGCCAGCAGCCAAGATGCCCCGACTTACTACAATGAGCAGTTCTTC CASSQDAPTYYNEQFF
TRBJ2-1 TRBV5-4 once NA TGTGCCAGCAGCTTGTGGGCAGCCGAGCAGTTCTTC CASSLWAAEQFF
TRBJ1-6 TRBV30 few NA TGTGCCTGGAGTGAGGTGAAATCACCCCTCCACTTT CAWSEVKSPLHF
TRBJ1-6 TRBV5-4 NA TRBD1 TGTGCCAGCAGGGGACAGACAGGGAATTCACCCCTCCACTTT CASRGQTGNSPLHF
TRBJ2-4 TRBV14 NA TRBD1 TGTGCCAGCAGCCAAGGAGGGACAGGCATTCAGTACTTC CASSQGGTGIQYF
TRBJ2-3 TRBV6-1 NA TRBD2 TGTGCCAGCAGTGAATACCGAGCGGGAGTGGGGGATACGCAGTATTTT CASSEYRAGVGDTQYF
TRBJ1-5 TRBV14 NA TRBD1 TGTGCCAGCAGCGAACAGGGGGTAAATCAGCCCCAGCATTTT CASSEQGVNQPQHF
TRBJ1-6 TRBV2 NA NA TGTGCCGGTAGGGGGGCTTATAATTCACCCCTCCACTTT CAGRGAYNSPLHF
TRBJ1-1 TRBV30 NA NA TGTGCCTGGAGTGTATCGGGGGTTAACACTGAAGCTTTCTTT CAWSVSGVNTEAFF
TRBJ1-4 TRBV2 many NA TGTGCCAGCTCCGCGGGAAACTTTAATGAAAAACTGTTTTTT CASSAGNFNEKLFF
TRBJ2-7 TRBV5-1 NA NA TGCGCCAGCAGTTCCACAGGGTGGTCCTACGAGCAGTACTTC CASSSTGWSYEQYF
TRBJ2-5 TRBV11-3 NA NA TGTGCCAGCAGCCGGGACTCCAGCGGTGGGACCCAGTACTTC CASSRDSSGGTQYF
TRBJ2-7 TRBV10-3 NA TRBD1 TGTGCCATCAGCGCCTCCGGGACAGGGAGTAACGAGCAGTACTTC CAISASGTGSNEQYF
TRBJ2-1 TRBV11-2 NA NA TGTGCCAGCAGCTTAGAGGCCTGGCACAATGAGCAGTTCTTC CASSLEAWHNEQFF
TRBJ1-4 TRBV4-3 NA NA TGCGCCAGCAGCCAACTCGACCGAGGGCGGGAAAAACTGTTTTTT CASSQLDRGREKLFF
TRBJ1-1 TRBV6-5 NA NA TGTGCCAGCAGTTACTACGAAAAGGCTGAAGCTTTCTTT CASSYYEKAEAFF
TRBJ2-5 TRBV3-1/TRBV3-2 few NA TGTGCCAGCAGCCTATTTCAAGAGACCCAGTACTTC CASSLFQETQYF
TRBJ1-2 TRBV19 once NA TGTGCCAGTAGTATATGGGGGGCCAGCTATGGCTACACCTTC CASSIWGASYGYTF
TRBJ2-5 TRBV28 NA NA TGTGCCAGCAGTTTATATGGCAAAGAGACCCAGTACTTC CASSLYGKETQYF
TRBJ2-3 TRBV5-1 NA TRBD2 TGCGCCAGCAGCCCGGGAGCGGGACTAGTCTCAAGGGGTACGCAGTATTTT CASSPGAGLVSRGTQYF
TRBJ1-3 TRBV7-8 NA NA TGTGCCAGCAGCTCCCGGGGGGGCTCAGGCTCTGGAAACACCATATATTTT CASSSRGGSGSGNTIYF
TRBJ2-1 TRBV11-2 many NA TGTGCCAGCAGCTTGACAGTTTTCAATGAGCAGTTCTTC CASSLTVFNEQFF
TRBJ2-2 TRBV24-1 NA TRBD1 TGTGCCACCAGTGATCCCCGACAGGGGGGGAACACCGGGGAGCTGTTTTTT CATSDPRQGGNTGELFF
TRBJ1-5 TRBV19 NA TRBD1 TGTGCCAGTAGTATTCTCGGGACAGGAAACAATCAGCCCCAGCATTTT CASSILGTGNNQPQHF
TRBJ2-4 TRBV5-1 once TRBD2 TGCGCCAGCAGCTTGGATGTTAGCGGGAGGGATTTAGCCAAAAACATTCAGTACTTC CASSLDVSGRDLAKNIQYF
TRBJ2-7 TRBV4-1 NA NA TGCGCCAGCAGCCAAGGTCCTTCCCAATACGAGCAGTACTTC CASSQGPSQYEQYF
TRBJ2-1 TRBV7-2 NA NA TGTGCCAGCAGCTTGTTTGGGCTCACTGAGCAGTTCTTC CASSLFGLTEQFF
TRBJ2-1 TRBV9 NA NA TGTGCCAGCAGCGCTAGCGAAGAGCAGTTCTTC CASSASEEQFF
TRBJ2-2 TRBV6-5 NA NA TGTGCCAGCACTAACACCGGGGAGCTGTTTTTT CASTNTGELFF
TRBJ2-5 TRBV5-8 many TRBD2 TGTGCCAGCAGCTCCGGACTAGCGGGAGATTTGGAGGAGACCCAGTACTTC CASSSGLAGDLEETQYF
TRBJ2-3 TRBV6-4 NA NA TGTGCCAGCAGTGACGGCAAAGGGACCCACACAGATACGCAGTATTTT CASSDGKGTHTDTQYF
TRBJ2-7 TRBV10-3 NA TRBD2 TGTGCCACCCCGCTGCGGACTAGCGGGAGGGCCTTCCGTACTTCTGAGTACTTC CATPLRTSGRAFRTSEYF
TRBJ1-4 TRBV4-2 NA NA TGTGCCAGCAGCCCTCAATTCGGGACCCCGGAGGGTGAAAAACTGTTTTTT CASSPQFGTPEGEKLFF
TRBJ2-7 TRBV11-3 NA NA TGTGCCAGCAGCTCGAACCGTCTCTACTACGAGCAGTACTTC CASSSNRLYYEQYF
TRBJ1-4 TRBV28 NA NA TGTGCCAGCAGTGCTGACCGACGGTCTAATGAAAAACTGTTTTTT CASSADRRSNEKLFF
TRBJ2-1 TRBV6-1 few NA TGTGCCAGCAGTGAAGGCTTGAGGGACTTCGGCAATGAGCAGTTCTTC CASSEGLRDFGNEQFF
TRBJ2-1 TRBV11-3 NA TRBD2 TGTGCCAGCAGCTCAGGCCTGAGCGGGAGTAGGGGTAAGGGGCAGTTCTTC CASSSGLSGSRGKGQFF
TRBJ1-4 TRBV5-1 NA TRBD1 TGCGCCAGCAGCCTAGGGACAGGGGCGGGTGAAAAACTGTTTTTT CASSLGTGAGEKLFF
TRBJ1-5 TRBV28 NA NA TGTGCCAGCAGGGCAGGGTTAAGCAATCAGCCCCAGCATTTT CASRAGLSNQPQHF
TRBJ2-2 TRBV4-3 once NA TGCGCCAGCAGCCAAGATTCAGGTGGCGGGGAGCTGTTTTTT CASSQDSGGGELFF
TRBJ1-1 TRBV7-9 NA NA TGTGCCAGCAGCTTAGCGGGCAGGGTCTCTGAAGCTTTCTTT CASSLAGRVSEAFF
TRBJ2-1 TRBV9 NA NA TGTGCCAGCAGCGTAAATTCACCCTCCTACAATGAGCAGTTCTTC CASSVNSPSYNEQFF
TRBJ1-5 TRBV6-5 NA NA TGTGCCAGCATGGCAGGGCAGCCCCAGCATTTT CASMAGQPQHF
TRBJ1-2 TRBV18 NA NA TGTGCCAGCTCACCAGACCTTAGTAACTATGGCTACACCTTC CASSPDLSNYGYTF
TRBJ2-7 TRBV7-9 NA NA TGTGCCAGCAGTTCCGATAGGGGGGGGAGCTCCTACGAGCAGTACTTC CASSSDRGGSSYEQYF
TRBJ1-2 TRBV19 NA NA TGTGCCAGTAGTGTAACAGGGAATCTTCTGTATGGCTACACCTTC CASSVTGNLLYGYTF
TRBJ2-5 TRBV4-1 once NA TGCGCCAGCAGCACGGCGGCCCAAGAGACCCAGTACTTC CASSTAAQETQYF
TRBJ1-4 TRBV6-5 NA NA TGTGCCAGCACCTTCAAGGGCGGGGAAAAACTGTTTTTT CASTFKGGEKLFF